This TCR beta chain was obtained from a study of blood T cells in healthy people across ages. This clonotype was counted only a few times. Its target is unknown. Primers used in a second PCR of roughly 6 to 12 cycles were a sample-barcoded 5' primer and a J-beta primer mix. TCRdb re-called the 5' RACE reads with MiXCR, one entry per CDR3 protein. The sample includes about 780,000 distinct CDR3 sequences, 20% to 30% of them seen just once. Study results and caveats: Per million T cells, the diversity of TCR beta decreased roughly linearly as age advanced.

The sample was also reused in another study, on T cells of mothers and their children. This second report adds: A few healthy Caucasian mothers and their six children donated. It was related mother-child pairs that showed slightly higher overlap than unrelated pairs, without reaching significance.

The TCR comes from a boy younger than 18 in good health. The sample comprised blood.

CDR3 region: CASRNRGSYEQYF. CDR3 DNA: TGTGCCAGCCGAAACAGGGGGTCCTACGAGCAGTACTTC. V usage is TRBV28 and J usage is TRBJ2-5, with 8 bases identical to TRBD1. The DNA end is a closer match to TRBJ2-7, so the J assignment may be wrong. Germline V lookup: CDR1 MDHEN, CDR2 SYDVKM. The CDR3 contains 13 residues.